The next 8 T cell receptor beta chains were all read from a single sample in a study of shared clonotypes between healthy human individuals. Terminally differentiated effector memory CD45RA+ cells were left out of the naive CD8 fraction, which was CD45RO-negative and positively selected for CCR7. TCRdb's copy holds only in-frame clones and misses some; the assay was immunoSEQ multiplex PCR. The sample has around 2,000,000 clones, 85% to 95% seen once; the top ten hold around 1.7%. Sequenced material: naive CD8+ T cells from PBMCs. These receptors came from a man aged 18 to 30 in good health. Some clones in this sample may be carry-over from other donors' samples.

The chain has TRBV28 and TRBJ2-5; TRBD1 agrees at 7 bases. The germline gives CDR1 MDHEN, CDR2 SYDVKM. This CDR3 region has 13 residues. The J segment lost 3 bases and the V segment lost 7 bases, leaving 5 bases of the junction unmatched. CDR3 region: CASTPDRKETQYF. The CDR3 bases are TGTGCCAGCACCCCGGACAGGAAAGAGACCCAGTACTTC.

This clone was detected once. This chain uses TRBV6-5 with TRBJ2-2; possibly TRBD2 for D (5 bases). The germline V gene encodes CDR1 MNHEY and CDR2 SVGAGI. V was trimmed by 0 bases and J by 1 base, leaving 6 bases between them. The length of the CDR3 is 15 residues. The CDR3 is CASSYSDWNTGELFF. The CDR3 DNA reads as TGTGCCAGCAGTTACTCGGACTGGAACACCGGGGAGCTGTTTTTT.

The chain couples TRBV10-3 to TRBJ2-7, with TRBD1 matching over 10 bases. This CDR3 is 14 amino acids long. The V and J ends lost 6 bases and 1 base, in that order; junction bases with no gene match: 3. Germline assignment: CDR1 ENHRY and CDR2 SYGVKD. CDR3 loop: CAIRGQGTSYEQYF. The CDR3 nucleotides are TGTGCCATCAGGGGACAGGGGACATCCTACGAGCAGTACTTC.

V is TRBV9 and J is TRBJ2-1; D unclear. V lost 2 bases and J lost 1, with 10 bases in between. Germline V gene data show CDR1 as SGDLS and CDR2 as YYNGEE. The CDR3 spans 15 residues. The CDR3 region is CASSVTRVSYNEQFF. The CDR3 bases are TGTGCCAGCAGCGTGACTCGGGTTTCCTACAATGAGCAGTTCTTC.

CDR3 sequence: CASSLLGTSNSYEQYF. The CDR3 DNA sequence: TGTGCCAGCAGTTTACTTGGGACATCCAACTCCTACGAGCAGTACTTC. The chain employs TRBV27 and TRBJ2-7; TRBD1 is a possible D gene (6 bases). From germline, CDR1 is MNHEY and CDR2 SMNVEV (reference sequence). V was clipped by 2 bases and J by 0 bases, with 14 bases between them. The CDR3 runs to 16 residues.

V gene TRBV6-5 combines with J gene TRBJ1-3; 7 positions agree with TRBD1. The CDR3 is made up of 15 amino acids. Germline V CDR1 and CDR2: MNHEY, SVGAGI. With 5 bases clipped from V and 0 bases from J, the junction kept 4 bases outside the gene matches. In nucleotides, the CDR3 is TGTGCCAGCAGTCAGGGACAGAGCTCTGGAAACACCATATATTTT. This translates into CASSQGQSSGNTIYF.

As to this clone: Other DNA sequences in this specimen translate into the identical CDR3. The V gene is TRBV9, the J gene TRBJ2-3; the match to TRBD2 covers 11 bases. The trim removed 4 bases at V and 0 bases at J, leaving 4 bases unmatched. Germline V lookup: CDR1 SGDLS, CDR2 YYNGEE. The CDR3 is 16 amino acids. The CDR3 loop is CASSTRTSGSTDTQYF. The CDR3, as DNA: TGTGCCAGCAGCACTCGGACTAGCGGGAGCACAGATACGCAGTATTTT.

The V call is TRBV28, the J call TRBJ2-3; 8 bases map to TRBD2. V shed 6 bases and J 2 bases; nucleotides not matched to a gene: 13. The CDR3 sequence is 17 residues long. Germline V gene sequence: CDR1 MDHEN, CDR2 SYDVKM. DNA of the CDR3: TGTGCCAGCAGAGTTAGGCGCGGGAGGCCTGTCACAGATACGCAGTATTTT. Protein: CASRVRRGRPVTDTQYF.